This T cell receptor beta chain came from a study of CD4+ T cells in melanoma. General observations from the study: Diverse differentiation states were reported for melanoma neoantigen-specific CD4+ T cells. A reported correlation linked neoantigen-specific CD4+ T cells to CD8+, macrophage and B cell function.

The CDR3 spans 13 residues. Germline CDR1 and CDR2: GTSNPN and SVGIG (reference sequence). Between the trimmed V and J ends, which lost 1 base and 3 bases, there was a span of 7 bases. About this clone itself: The target antigen is unknown.

Data came from immunoSEQ multiplex PCR; TCRdb stores just in-frame clones and leaves some out. The table shows roughly 6,600 clones, with about 70% occurring only once. Material for sequencing was cells from a culture (not recorded whether cultured in vitro). The chain joins TRBV30 to TRBJ1-5; perhaps TRBD1 as D (5 bases). The clonotype was recovered from a human donor with melanoma. CDR3 sequence: CAWSGDVNQPQHF. As DNA, the CDR3 is TGTGCCTGGAGTGGGGACGTCAATCAGCCCCAGCATTTT.